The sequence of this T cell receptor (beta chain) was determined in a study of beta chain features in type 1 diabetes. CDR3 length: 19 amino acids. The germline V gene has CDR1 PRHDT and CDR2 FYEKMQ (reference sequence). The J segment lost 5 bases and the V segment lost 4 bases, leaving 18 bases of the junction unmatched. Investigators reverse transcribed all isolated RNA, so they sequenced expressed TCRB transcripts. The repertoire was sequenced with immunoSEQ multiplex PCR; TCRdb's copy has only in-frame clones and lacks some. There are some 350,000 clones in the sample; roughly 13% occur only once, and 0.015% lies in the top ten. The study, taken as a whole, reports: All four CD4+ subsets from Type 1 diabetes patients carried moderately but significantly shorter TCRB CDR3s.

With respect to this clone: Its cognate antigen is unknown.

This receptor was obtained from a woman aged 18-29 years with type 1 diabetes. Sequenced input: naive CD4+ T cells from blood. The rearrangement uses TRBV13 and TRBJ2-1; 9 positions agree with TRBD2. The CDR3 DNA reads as TGTGCCAGCAGCTCCTCCGGACTAGCGCTTACCCAAGGGGACAATGAGCAGTTCTTC. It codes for CASSSSGLALTQGDNEQFF.